The table lists the clone carrying this T cell receptor beta chain with a few counts. Germline V gives CDR1 MDHEN, CDR2 SYDVKM. CDR3 size: 17 residues. V trimming: 0 bases; J trimming: 6 bases; junction bases outside the gene matches: 11. This record comes from a study of blood T cells in healthy people across ages. A sample-barcoded 5' primer and a J-beta primer mix were used in a second PCR of roughly 7 to 11 cycles. TCRdb called the 5' RACE reads again in MiXCR, with one record for every CDR3 protein. Among around 700,000 distinct CDR3 sequences, more than 20% were seen once, and the ten largest hold 9% to 9.5%. These same data were also listed under a study on T cells of mothers and their children.

The sequence was collected from a boy under 18 in good health. Sequencing used blood. The chain employs TRBV28 and TRBJ2-1; 7 bases map to TRBD2. The CDR3: CASSLWLARSGVNEQFF. The CDR3 DNA is TGTGCCAGCAGTTTATGGCTAGCCCGAAGCGGGGTCAATGAGCAGTTCTTC.